The rows below give T cell receptor beta chains drawn from one sample of a study of identical twins. TCRdb redid the calling of the 5' RACE reads with MiXCR, one entry per CDR3 protein. This sample has just under 650,000 distinct CDR3 sequences, with under 8.5% found just once. In addition, the sample was reused for a study of yellow fever vaccine responses in identical twins.

The sequencing input was PBMCs. These receptors all come from a woman under 30 in good health. Each CDR3 is given with its conserved first and last residue. The D gene is left open where the match is weak. Clone size is given for some rows only: seen once, a few or many times, or a class if the clone is expanded.

clone_size: few
d_call: NA
v_call: TRBV5-5
j_call: TRBJ1-1
cdr3_aa: CASSAPGQKAFF
cdr3_nt: TGTGCCAGCAGCGCCCCCGGACAGAAAGCTTTCTTT

clone_size: many
d_call: NA
v_call: TRBV2
j_call: TRBJ2-2
cdr3_aa: CASSGRELFF
cdr3_nt: TGTGCCAGCAGCGGCCGGGAGCTGTTTTTT

clone_size: few
d_call: NA
v_call: TRBV7-6
j_call: TRBJ2-5
cdr3_aa: CASSHPVEGKTQYF
cdr3_nt: TGTGCCAGCAGCCACCCCGTCGAGGGAAAGACCCAGTACTTC

clone_size: few
d_call: TRBD2
v_call: TRBV5-1
j_call: TRBJ2-2
cdr3_aa: CASRRLAGGPEGELFF
cdr3_nt: TGCGCCAGCAGACGACTAGCGGGAGGGCCGGAGGGGGAGCTGTTTTTT

clone_size: NA
d_call: TRBD2
v_call: TRBV20-1
j_call: TRBJ2-1
cdr3_aa: CSARLAGAKYEQFF
cdr3_nt: TGCAGTGCTAGACTAGCGGGGGCTAAATATGAGCAGTTCTTC

clone_size: NA
d_call: NA
v_call: TRBV3-1
j_call: TRBJ1-4
cdr3_aa: CASSQEGTGLNEKLFF
cdr3_nt: TGTGCCAGCAGCCAAGAGGGCACAGGCTTGAATGAAAAACTGTTTTTT

clone_size: few
d_call: TRBD1
v_call: TRBV28
j_call: TRBJ1-5
cdr3_aa: CASRRQGNNQPQHF
cdr3_nt: TGTGCCAGCAGGAGACAGGGTAACAATCAGCCCCAGCATTTT

clone_size: many
d_call: TRBD1
v_call: TRBV9
j_call: TRBJ2-1
cdr3_aa: CASSVEFYGRQGVGNEQFF
cdr3_nt: TGTGCCAGCAGCGTAGAGTTTTATGGTAGACAGGGAGTAGGCAATGAGCAGTTCTTC

clone_size: NA
d_call: TRBD2
v_call: TRBV12-5
j_call: TRBJ2-7
cdr3_aa: CASAPSGRVNEQYF
cdr3_nt: TGTGCTAGTGCCCCAAGCGGGAGGGTCAACGAGCAGTACTTC

clone_size: many
d_call: NA
v_call: TRBV5-5
j_call: TRBJ2-1
cdr3_aa: CASSLGVNEQFF
cdr3_nt: TGTGCCAGCAGCTTAGGGGTCAATGAGCAGTTCTTC

clone_size: few
d_call: NA
v_call: TRBV4-1
j_call: TRBJ2-3
cdr3_aa: CASSQGTGSGASTDTQYF
cdr3_nt: TGCGCCAGCAGCCAAGGCACAGGGAGCGGAGCTTCCACAGATACGCAGTATTTT

clone_size: many
d_call: TRBD1
v_call: TRBV6-6
j_call: TRBJ1-1
cdr3_aa: CATQVGQGTEAFF
cdr3_nt: TGTGCCACCCAAGTGGGACAGGGGACTGAAGCTTTCTTT

clone_size: few
d_call: TRBD1
v_call: TRBV29-1
j_call: TRBJ2-7
cdr3_aa: CSEGTDPNEQYF
cdr3_nt: TGCAGCGAGGGGACAGACCCGAACGAGCAGTACTTC

clone_size: many
d_call: TRBD1
v_call: TRBV7-9
j_call: TRBJ2-5
cdr3_aa: CASSWGQQETQYF
cdr3_nt: TGTGCCAGCAGCTGGGGACAGCAAGAGACCCAGTACTTC

clone_size: many
d_call: TRBD2
v_call: TRBV20-1
j_call: TRBJ2-1
cdr3_aa: CSVISGRDHNEQFF
cdr3_nt: TGCAGTGTCATTAGCGGGAGAGACCACAATGAGCAGTTCTTC

clone_size: medium-sized
d_call: NA
v_call: TRBV6-4
j_call: TRBJ2-7
cdr3_aa: CARTPNETLRNGPSRIHEQYF
cdr3_nt: TGTGCCAGAACTCCAAACGAAACCTTAAGAAACGGGCCTTCAAGGATTCACGAGCAGTACTTC

clone_size: few
d_call: NA
v_call: TRBV5-8
j_call: TRBJ2-2
cdr3_aa: CASSFGGGAGELFF
cdr3_nt: TGTGCCAGCAGCTTCGGTGGTGGGGCCGGGGAGCTGTTTTTT

clone_size: few
d_call: TRBD1
v_call: TRBV12-3/TRBV12-4
j_call: TRBJ1-1
cdr3_aa: CASSTRGTGALNTEAFF
cdr3_nt: TGTGCCAGCAGTACCCGCGGGACAGGGGCCCTGAACACTGAAGCTTTCTTT

clone_size: NA
d_call: NA
v_call: TRBV4-2
j_call: TRBJ2-5
cdr3_aa: CASSQVGSPETQYF
cdr3_nt: TGTGCCAGCAGCCAAGTAGGTAGCCCAGAGACCCAGTACTTC

clone_size: many
d_call: NA
v_call: TRBV29-1
j_call: TRBJ2-7
cdr3_aa: CSVESGLSYEQYF
cdr3_nt: TGCAGCGTTGAAAGTGGCCTCTCCTACGAGCAGTACTTC

clone_size: NA
d_call: TRBD1
v_call: TRBV6-1
j_call: TRBJ2-7
cdr3_aa: CASSRPGQGLYEQYF
cdr3_nt: TGTGCCAGCAGTCGACCGGGACAGGGGTTATACGAGCAGTACTTC

clone_size: few
d_call: TRBD2
v_call: TRBV3-1
j_call: TRBJ2-5
cdr3_aa: CASSRPSGGVGETQYF
cdr3_nt: TGTGCCAGCAGCCGCCCTAGCGGGGGAGTTGGAGAGACCCAGTACTTC

clone_size: many
d_call: NA
v_call: TRBV7-2
j_call: TRBJ2-5
cdr3_aa: CASSGRFRELQETQYF
cdr3_nt: TGTGCCAGCAGCGGCCGGTTTCGGGAGCTCCAAGAGACCCAGTACTTC

clone_size: few
d_call: NA
v_call: TRBV7-9
j_call: TRBJ2-7
cdr3_aa: CASSSTSRGSTYEQYF
cdr3_nt: TGTGCCAGCAGCTCCACCTCACGGGGGTCGACCTACGAGCAGTACTTC

clone_size: NA
d_call: TRBD2
v_call: TRBV20-1
j_call: TRBJ2-2
cdr3_aa: CCARDQAGVAGELFF
cdr3_nt: TGCTGTGCTAGAGACCAAGCGGGAGTGGCCGGGGAGCTGTTTTTT

clone_size: NA
d_call: NA
v_call: TRBV5-1
j_call: TRBJ2-3
cdr3_aa: CASSLAVAVSDTQYF
cdr3_nt: TGCGCCAGCAGCTTGGCCGTAGCAGTCTCAGATACGCAGTATTTT

clone_size: many
d_call: TRBD2
v_call: TRBV12-3/TRBV12-4
j_call: TRBJ2-7
cdr3_aa: CASSYQGLDYEQYF
cdr3_nt: TGTGCCAGCAGTTATCAGGGACTAGACTACGAGCAGTACTTC